This T cell receptor beta chain was sequenced in a study of T cell changes during pregnancy in multiple sclerosis. The CDR3 runs 15 residues. V lost 4 bases to trimming and J lost 6 bases, with 18 bases between them. Germline CDR1 and CDR2: PRHDT and FYEKMQ (reference sequence). Generated by immunoSEQ multiplex PCR, the TCRdb table keeps only in-frame clones and is missing some. Of tens of thousands of clones in the sample, 85% to 95% are singletons; the top ten hold approximately 3%. Sequencing used CD8+ T cells from peripheral blood mononuclear cells, obtained in the third trimester of pregnancy. The source is a female donor in good health, enrolled as a control in a pregnancy study. The chain links TRBV13 to TRBJ1-2; D uncertain. CDR3 DNA: TGTGCCAGCAGCTCCTCGGGTAGAAGTGTGGATGGCTACACCTTC. Translating gives CASSSSGRSVDGYTF.